This record concerns one T cell receptor (beta chain) sequence. This clonotype was detected many times. Its antigen has not been determined. No much larger clonotype is one base removed from it; base qualities were not supplied. This entry is derived from a study of breast tumors, draining lymph nodes, adjacent tissues (dated by TCRdb to 2016 to 2017). General notes on the study: TCR beta repertoires were compared across tumor, adjacent nontumor tissue and axillary lymph nodes obtained from breast cancer patients. The study aimed to assess the relationships and possible T-cell exchange between tumor, surrounding tissue and draining lymph node repertoires in human breast cancer.

The cysteine opens and the phenylalanine closes a CDR3 of 12 amino acids. The sequence is cut down to CDR3 DNA, 36 bases in frame from base 1. Taken from the germline V gene (reference sequence), the CDR1 and CDR2 loops are MNHNY and SVGAGI. V loses 1 base, J loses 3 bases, and the germline ends lie 1 base apart. Overall results and qualifications from the work: The data were judged consistent with most tumor T cells deriving from the lymph node and then expanding within tumor tissue. Tumor T-cell repertoires showed less diversity than lymph node repertoires and more diversity than nontumor tissue repertoires, and tumor T-cell repertoires showed preferential V and J gene usage. The study presented the conclusion that tumor T cells originate in lymph nodes as consistent with a hypothesis, not as something directly demonstrated. The similarity between tumor and nontumor tissue repertoires was significantly greater in luminal-like breast cancer than in basal-like breast cancer.

TCRdb lists the instrument as Illumina HiSeq 2000. TCR beta chain libraries were generated through multiplex PCR amplification. High-throughput sequencing was used to analyze the amplified TCR beta chain products. TCRdb reran the public reads through fastp at Q25 and MiXCR, keeping productive beta chains. Entries that share a CDR3 protein sequence are merged under the most common genes and DNA. The table for this sample lists under 150,000 distinct CDR3 sequences; around 22% of them were counted only once. Of the sample, under 3% falls within the top ten clones. The lymph node samples were taken from the axillary draining lymph nodes of breast cancer patients.

The sample was axillary lymph node tissue. The V and J segments used are TRBV6-6 and TRBJ1-5, with the identity of the D gene unclear. This receptor was obtained from a female donor with breast cancer. Some clones in this sample may be carry-over from other donors' samples. Here is the DNA: TGTGCCAGCAGTTACTTCAATCAGCCCCAGCATTTT. Translated, it reads CASSYFNQPQHF.